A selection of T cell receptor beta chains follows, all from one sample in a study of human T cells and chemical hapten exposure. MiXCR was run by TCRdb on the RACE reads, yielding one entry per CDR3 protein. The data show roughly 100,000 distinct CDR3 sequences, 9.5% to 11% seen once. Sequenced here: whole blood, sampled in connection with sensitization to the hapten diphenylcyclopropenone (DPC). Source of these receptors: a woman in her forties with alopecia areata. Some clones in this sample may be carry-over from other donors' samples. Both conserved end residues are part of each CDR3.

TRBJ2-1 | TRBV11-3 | CASSSAYPGGHKQFF
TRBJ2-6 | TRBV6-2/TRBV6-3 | CASSPYPSGANVLTF
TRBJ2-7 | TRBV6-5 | CASSSPHREQYF
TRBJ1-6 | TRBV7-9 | CASSARDSNSPLHF
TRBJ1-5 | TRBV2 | CASSETTSDQPQHF
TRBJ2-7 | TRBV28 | CASSLTSDTSYEQYF
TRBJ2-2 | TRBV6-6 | CASSLTSIPGELFF
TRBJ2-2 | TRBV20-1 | CSARPRTSGSKIGELFF
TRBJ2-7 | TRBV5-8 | CASSLFGSRGGEQYF
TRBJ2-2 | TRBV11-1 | CASSLGAGAGELFF
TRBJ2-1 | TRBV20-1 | CSVNPGSRNNEQFF
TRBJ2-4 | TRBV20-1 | CSARDSSPLGIQYF
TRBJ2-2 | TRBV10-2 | CASSESLVSLNTGELFF
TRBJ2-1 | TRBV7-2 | CASSLARTGEQFF
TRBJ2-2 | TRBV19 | CASSTRLAGDTGELFF
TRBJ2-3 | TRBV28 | CAIGGGTDTQYF
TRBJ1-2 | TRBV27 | CASSSQDRGHGYTF
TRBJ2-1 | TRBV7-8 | CASSSRLAEPYNEQFF
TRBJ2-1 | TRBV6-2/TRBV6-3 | CASSTGLVSEQFF
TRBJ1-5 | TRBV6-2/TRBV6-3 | CASSYSGRGRFQPQHF
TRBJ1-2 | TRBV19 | CASAPQGGWGYTF
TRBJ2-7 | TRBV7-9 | CASSLMSVYEQYF
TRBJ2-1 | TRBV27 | CASSLLGSSGITYNEQFF
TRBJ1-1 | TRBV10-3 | CAISESQVNTEAFF
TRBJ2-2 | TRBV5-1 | CASSPRNPPVTGELFF
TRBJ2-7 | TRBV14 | CASSQGYRFGDYEQYF
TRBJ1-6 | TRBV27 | CASSFSMKGGLDSPLHF
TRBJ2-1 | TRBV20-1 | CSAPRYNEQFF
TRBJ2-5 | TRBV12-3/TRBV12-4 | CASSSPYGETQYF
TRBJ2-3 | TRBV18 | CASSPEGQGPTDTQYF
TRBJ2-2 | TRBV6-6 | CASSYSDSSTGELFF
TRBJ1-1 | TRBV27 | CASSVLRGSEAFF
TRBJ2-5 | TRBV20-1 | CSASWPAETQYF
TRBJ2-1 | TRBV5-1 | CASSPRTSGRAYNEQFF
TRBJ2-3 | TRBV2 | CASSEGRLTDTQYF
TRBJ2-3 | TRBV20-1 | CSASGRNEGTDTQYF
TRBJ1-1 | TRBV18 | CASSPLSGRSFEAFF
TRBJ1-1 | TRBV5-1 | CASSPPTGGQTEAFF
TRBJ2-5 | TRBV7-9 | CASRINQETQYF
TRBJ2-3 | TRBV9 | CASSIPTSGGTDTQYF
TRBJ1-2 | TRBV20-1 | CSARADTGAIYGYTF
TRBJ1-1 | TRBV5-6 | CASSFRGPLDTEAFF
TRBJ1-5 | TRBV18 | CASSKSEQGRGQPQHF
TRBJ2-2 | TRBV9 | CASSNPGTSGVNTGELFF
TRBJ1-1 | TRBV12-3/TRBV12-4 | CASSKPSTTTDRESLNTEAFF
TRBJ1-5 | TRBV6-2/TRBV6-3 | CASSPPGGQPQHF
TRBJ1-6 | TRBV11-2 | CASSLRAGQFVSYSPLHF
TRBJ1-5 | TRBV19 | CASSSDRGNQPQHF
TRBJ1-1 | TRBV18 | CASSPFGSRGTEAFF
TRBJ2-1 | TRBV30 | CAWTGVNNEQFF
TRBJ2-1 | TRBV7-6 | CASSLTSGRYNEQFF
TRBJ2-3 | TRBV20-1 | CSATGPSGGFDTQYF
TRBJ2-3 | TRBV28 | CASSPPLAGTSTDTQYF
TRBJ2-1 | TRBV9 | CASDREGIDEQFF
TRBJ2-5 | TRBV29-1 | CSATRDLKETQYF
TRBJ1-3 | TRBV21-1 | CASSNPTARDLGSGNTIYF
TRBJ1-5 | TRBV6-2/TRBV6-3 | CASRRQGSSGNQPQHF
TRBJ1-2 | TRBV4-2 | CASSLAPGLRDGYTF
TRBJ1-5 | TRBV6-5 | CASGAVMGNQPQHF